The rows below give T cell receptor beta chains drawn from one sample of a study of shared clonotypes between healthy human individuals. Clones were sequenced by immunoSEQ multiplex PCR, and TCRdb holds only the in-frame ones, with some missing. The sample shows some 900,000 clones, more than 75% of them seen only once. The specimen sequenced was memory CD4+ T cells sorted from blood. Source of these receptors: a man aged 18 to 30 in good health. The CDR3 runs from the conserved cysteine through the conserved F or W. D genes are given only for firm matches. The size of a clone is reported for some rows only, either as once, few or many, or as a class for expanded clones.

clone_size: NA
d_call: NA
j_call: TRBJ1-5
v_call: TRBV7-2
cdr3_nt: TGTGCCAGCAGCTTAGGTCTAGGTAGCAATCAGCCCCAGCATTTT
cdr3_aa: CASSLGLGSNQPQHF

clone_size: NA
d_call: NA
j_call: TRBJ2-2
v_call: TRBV30
cdr3_nt: TGTGCCTGGAGCGTCGGGACCCTGAACACCGGGGAGCTGTTTTTT
cdr3_aa: CAWSVGTLNTGELFF

clone_size: once
d_call: TRBD1
j_call: TRBJ2-3
v_call: TRBV11-3
cdr3_nt: TGTGCCAGCAGCTCTAGGACAGGCCCCGATACGCAGTATTTT
cdr3_aa: CASSSRTGPDTQYF

clone_size: NA
d_call: NA
j_call: TRBJ2-3
v_call: TRBV5-7
cdr3_nt: TGTGCCAGCCTCGGGGCTAGCACAGATACGCAGTATTTT
cdr3_aa: CASLGASTDTQYF

clone_size: NA
d_call: TRBD1
j_call: TRBJ1-4
v_call: TRBV10-3
cdr3_nt: TGTGCCATCAGTGAGGGCAGGGGGTTTGAAAAACTGTTTTTT
cdr3_aa: CAISEGRGFEKLFF

clone_size: few
d_call: TRBD1
j_call: TRBJ2-7
v_call: TRBV5-1
cdr3_nt: TGCGCCAGCAGACGGGACAGGGGGACCGGCTACGAGCAGTACTTC
cdr3_aa: CASRRDRGTGYEQYF

clone_size: NA
d_call: TRBD1
j_call: TRBJ2-3
v_call: TRBV5-4
cdr3_nt: TGTGCCAGCAGCTCTACCGGGACAGGGGAAGATACGCAGTATTTT
cdr3_aa: CASSSTGTGEDTQYF

clone_size: NA
d_call: NA
j_call: TRBJ2-7
v_call: TRBV29-1
cdr3_nt: TGCAGCGTTGTCGGAGGGACCTACGAGCAGTACTTC
cdr3_aa: CSVVGGTYEQYF

clone_size: NA
d_call: NA
j_call: TRBJ2-3
v_call: TRBV6-1
cdr3_nt: TGTGCCAGCAGTGATCGGACAAGCCGAACAGATACGCAGTATTTT
cdr3_aa: CASSDRTSRTDTQYF

clone_size: once
d_call: NA
j_call: TRBJ1-2
v_call: TRBV19
cdr3_nt: TGTGCCAGTAGTCCGACTCAGCTAAGGGGCTACACCTTC
cdr3_aa: CASSPTQLRGYTF

clone_size: NA
d_call: TRBD1
j_call: TRBJ2-5
v_call: TRBV11-2
cdr3_nt: TGTGCCAGCAACCGACAGGGGGCAGGGGAGACCCAGTACTTC
cdr3_aa: CASNRQGAGETQYF

clone_size: NA
d_call: NA
j_call: TRBJ2-3
v_call: TRBV30
cdr3_nt: TGTGCCTGGAGTGTAAGGTCTGTGGGAGCCCGAGATACGCAGTATTTT
cdr3_aa: CAWSVRSVGARDTQYF

clone_size: NA
d_call: NA
j_call: TRBJ1-2
v_call: TRBV7-6
cdr3_nt: TGTGCCAGCAGCTTAGGTGTTTTGGACTCCGGAGTTGGCTACACCTTC
cdr3_aa: CASSLGVLDSGVGYTF